This section outlines one T cell receptor beta chain sequence together with its context. Its antigen is unidentified. The CDR3 loop spans 14 amino acids. Germline V gives CDR1 MNHEY, CDR2 SVGAGI. Trimming at V came to 6 bases and at J to 0 bases, leaving 5 bases not matched to a gene. Profiled with immunoSEQ multiplex PCR; TCRdb holds only in-frame clones, not every one. The sample lists tens of thousands of clones, roughly 84% occurring once. As to time point: pretreatment peripheral blood. The entry originates in a study of PD-L1 blockade in urothelial cancer. Notes on the study in general: Durable-benefit cases showed more tumor-associated blood clone expansion at 3 weeks.

The source material was PBMCs, sampled around atezolizumab (anti-PD-L1) treatment. This chain joins TRBV6-5 and TRBJ2-7; 7 bases match TRBD2. The origin of this receptor is a woman in her seventies with urothelial cancer. CDR3 region: CASSPRTSSYEQYF. DNA for the CDR3: TGTGCCAGCAGCCCAAGGACTAGCTCCTACGAGCAGTACTTC.